These 4 T cell receptor beta chains share one sample of origin, sequenced in a study of post-analysis software for immune sequencing data. Study-level findings and limits: Four to six TRBV segments were more frequent in patients than controls; TRBV5-6, TRBV5-1 and TRBV20-1 belonged to this group.

Their specific antigens are unknown. TCR beta libraries were prepared from cDNA with unique molecular identifiers. TCRdb re-called the PCR reads through MiXCR, storing one row per CDR3 protein. The data contain about 810,000 distinct CDR3 sequences, roughly 50% of them seen just once; the ten biggest clones take up 4% to 5.5%. Sequencing was done on a sample of blood. The receptor source for this set is a girl under 18 with multiple sclerosis.

This chain uses TRBV18 with TRBJ1-6, with no clear D. The CDR3 covers 16 residues. Germline V gene sequence: CDR1 KGHSH, CDR2 LQKENI. Between the trimmed V and J ends, which lost 4 bases and 0 bases, there was a span of 10 bases. CDR3 protein: CASSLASVSYNSPLHF. The DNA for the CDR3 is TGTGCCAGCTCACTAGCGTCCGTCTCCTATAATTCACCCCTCCACTTT.

This sequence joins TRBV5-1 and TRBJ1-1; D possibly corresponds to TRBD1 (6 bases). Trimming took 4 bases from V and 0 from J, leaving 13 bases between them. Germline-derived CDR1 and CDR2 are SGHRS and YFSETQ. The CDR3 extends over 15 amino acids. The CDR3 loop reads CASSLSGTMNTEAFF. The CDR3 coding sequence is TGCGCCAGCAGCCTTTCCGGGACAATGAACACTGAAGCTTTCTTT.

This clonotype came up a few times. The chain couples TRBV12-3 or TRBV12-4 to TRBJ2-5; D not resolved. This CDR3 has 14 amino acids. Trimming shortened V by 5 bases and J by 0 bases, and 10 bases separated the two germline ends. CDR3 in DNA: TGTGCCAGCAGTCCAGAAGCATACCAAGAGACCCAGTACTTC. This translates into CASSPEAYQETQYF.

The rearrangement uses TRBV15 and TRBJ1-6, with TRBD1 as a possible D gene (5 bases). Germline V CDR1 and CDR2: LNHNV, YYDKDF (reference sequence). Trimming stripped 1 base from V and 8 bases from J, with 12 bases between. The CDR3 length is 15 residues. CDR3 nucleotides: TGTGCCACCAGCAGAGTTTCAGGGCCCTATTCACCCCTCCACTTT. Translated, it gives CATSRVSGPYSPLHF.